This paragraph covers one T cell receptor beta chain sequence. The sample is drawn from a study of blood T cell repertoires in COVID-19. Study in general: Italy, Spain and the United States were the sources of the convalescent and acute COVID-19 samples. Nucleic acid was either cDNA or gDNA, and it came from T cells, B-cell-depleted T cells, or PBMCs.

Per the study methods: For nucleated cells, counts were estimated from reference gene primer amplification. Sequencing used immunoSEQ multiplex PCR; TCRdb keeps in-frame clones, though not all of them. Clonal size and the V and J genes are those of that table, whereas D and trimming came from the DNA. The sample includes some 400,000 clones, around 90% seen only once; the top ten take around 7%. Germline V gene data show CDR1 as SGHKS and CDR2 as YYEKEE (reference sequence). The V and J ends lost 0 bases and 0 bases, in that order; junction bases with no gene match: 6. This CDR3 region has 17 residues.

The chain couples TRBV5-5 to TRBJ1-5, with 7 bases lining up with TRBD1. Sample: peripheral blood. The sequence was collected from a young man with active or convalescent COVID-19. This CDR3 reads CASSLVGTAVSNQPQHF. The DNA for the CDR3 is TGTGCCAGCAGCTTGGTAGGGACAGCCGTTAGCAATCAGCCCCAGCATTTT.